This record concerns one TCR beta chain sequence. This clonotype occurred once. This clone's antigen is unknown. Per-base quality was not reported, and no clone a single base away is much larger than it. For CDR1 and CDR2, the germline V gene (reference sequence) lists DFQATT and SNEGSKA. From the cysteine through the phenylalanine, the CDR3 covers 15 amino acids. The entry retains the CDR3 DNA only, 45 bases that are in frame from base 1. Relative to germline, V is missing 5 bases and J is missing 2 bases, with 8 bases of the junction outside any gene match. This record comes from a study of blood T cells in healthy people across ages (dated by TCRdb to between 2014 and 2017). As for the study more broadly: In model experiments, template switching captured about one uniquely barcoded TCR beta cDNA molecule for every two T cells. Using deep sequencing normalized with unique cDNA molecular identifiers, the study measured how TCR beta repertoire diversity changes with age. The donors were split into four age groups: young (average 16 years), middle-aged (more than 35), aged (roughly 60) and long-lived (approximately 80). Donors of different ages were randomly distributed across sequencing lanes to avoid experimental bias. Two additional independent replicas of 1 million unique cDNA reads from the same blood draw were analyzed for two donors (one aged 18 to 30 and one aged 80 or older). Here is what the overall study found, with its caveats: As age increased, observed TCR beta diversity per million T cells dropped in a roughly linear way, and a significant reduction was already evident by age around 41. Because profiling used bulk unsorted PBMCs, naive and antigen-experienced compartments could not be compared conclusively. Because the CMV infection status of the donors was unknown, age-related changes in expanded clonotypes may potentially have been confounded. Observed TCR beta diversity correlated strongly with the percentage of naive T cells measured by flow cytometry. The long-lived group showed more naive CD4+ T cells, fewer expanded clones and increased TCR diversity than the aged group, suggesting age selection. Total diversity estimates from one million sequenced T cells were considered lower bounds and underestimates.

The library was produced with 5' RACE. Sequenced using an Illumina HiSeq 2500. A second PCR of roughly 7 to 11 cycles was performed with a sample-barcoded 5' primer and a J-beta primer mix. A template-switch 5' adaptor carrying 12 random nucleotides introduced a unique molecular identifier onto each TCR beta cDNA molecule. Each sample yielded at least 2.5 million CDR3-containing paired-end reads. All of the RNA was converted into first-strand cDNA using the Mint cDNA synthesis kit, with a TRBC-specific oligonucleotide serving as the primer. After uracil-DNA glycosylase treatment, a first 18-cycle PCR used universal primers M1SS and BC2_uni_R on all cDNA. As for how the authors treated the data: For normalization, 1 million high-quality reads were randomly selected from each sample, with every read carrying a distinct molecular identifier. Reads with shared molecular identifiers were discarded instead of being binned into consensus sequences. MiTCR, set to a Q25 quality threshold and the strictest error-elimination algorithm, was used for CDR3 identification, clonotype clustering and error correction. A nonparametric unseen species model using Euler transformation provided a lower-bound estimate of total TCR beta diversity. TCRdb handled the public reads itself, with Q25 trimming in fastp and clone calling in MiXCR, and kept productive beta chains. When rows share a CDR3 protein, they turn into one entry using the most common DNA and genes. Here the V and J calls rest on TCRdb's processing, not on the authors' analysis. The sample table contains some 920,000 distinct CDR3 sequences; only one count was recorded for about 51% of them. In total, the top ten clones hold about a fifth of the sample.

The donors were roughly 39 Caucasian individuals from Russia, aged roughly 6 to 100 years, who were systemically healthy. Each donor gave ten milliliters of peripheral blood, collected into EDTA-treated Vacutainer tubes. PBMCs were isolated by Ficoll-Paque density-gradient centrifugation, with at least 6.5 million obtained per sample. Trizol reagent was used to extract total RNA from PBMCs, with at least 6 micrograms per sample. For every donor, flow cytometry on a PBMC aliquot measured the percentage of naive CD45RAhigh/CD27high T cells. The specimen was blood. This TCR was sampled from a woman aged 55-69 years in good health. The chain is made from TRBV20-1 and TRBJ2-3, with 9 middle bases fitting TRBD2. This receptor has the CDR3 CSALLAGYYTDTQYF. The nucleotide sequence is TGCAGTGCTCTCCTAGCGGGATACTACACAGATACGCAGTATTTT.